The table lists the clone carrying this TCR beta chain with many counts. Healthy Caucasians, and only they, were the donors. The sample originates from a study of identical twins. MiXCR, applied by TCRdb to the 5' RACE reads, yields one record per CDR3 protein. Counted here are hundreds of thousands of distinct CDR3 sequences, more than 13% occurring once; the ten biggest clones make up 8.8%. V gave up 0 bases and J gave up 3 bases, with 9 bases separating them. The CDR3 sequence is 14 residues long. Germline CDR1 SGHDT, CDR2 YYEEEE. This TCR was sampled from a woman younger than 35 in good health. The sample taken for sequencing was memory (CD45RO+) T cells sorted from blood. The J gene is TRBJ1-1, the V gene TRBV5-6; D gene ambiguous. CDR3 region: CASSLGGRYTEAFF. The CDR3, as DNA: TGTGCCAGCAGCTTGGGTGGCAGATACACTGAAGCTTTCTTT.